The present TCR beta chain was sequenced within a study of blood T cells in healthy people across ages. About the research overall: Per every two T cells, about one barcoded beta molecule was captured by template switching.

Samples had at least 6.5 million PBMCs isolated from them. Total RNA amounts of at least 6 micrograms were extracted per sample. This CDR3 comprises 13 residues. CDR1 is SQVTM and CDR2 is ANQGSEA in the germline V gene. Trimming took 5 bases from V and 1 from J, leaving 11 bases between them. Primed by a sample-barcoded 5' primer and a J-beta primer mix, a second PCR proceeded for about 6 to 11 cycles. Each cDNA molecule, via a template-switch adaptor with 12 random nucleotides, was tagged. MiXCR, run by TCRdb on the 5' RACE reads, gives a single entry per CDR3 protein. The sample consists of under 2,000,000 distinct CDR3 sequences, roughly 52% of them appearing once.

This receptor was identified in a woman aged 40 to 49 in good health. The sequenced sample consisted of blood. The rearrangement links TRBV29-1 to TRBJ1-1, with D maybe TRBD1 (6 bases). The CDR3 DNA follows: TGCAGCGTTTTCAGGACAGCGAACACTGAAGCTTTCTTT. Residues: CSVFRTANTEAFF.